Detailed here is one T cell receptor beta chain. Its antigen is currently unknown. The sample originates from a study of CD4 T cells in relation to SARS-CoV-2 and coronaviruses. Study summary: Controls used an HIV-1 Nef peptide pool or no peptide.

Here immunoSEQ multiplex PCR was the method, and the copy in TCRdb shows in-frame clones only, minus some. The table records 26,000 or so clones, roughly 76% of them present only once. The unexposed donors gave CD4+ T cells in about 2010-2019, prior to COVID-19. Isolation of CD4+ T cells took place after about eleven days in culture. As cell numbers allowed, unexposed-donor CD4+ T cells faced SARS-CoV-2 S/N and four cold-coronavirus spikes. This receptor was taken from a human donor in good health. The source material was CD4+ T cells from PBMCs, cultured in vitro.

The CDR3 loop is CASSLPRGDNEQFF. CDR3 nucleotide sequence: TGTGCCAGCAGCTTGCCGCGGGGAGACAATGAGCAGTTCTTC. V usage is TRBV5-4 and J usage is TRBJ2-1; TRBD2 might be the D (6 bases). Germline V lookup: CDR1 SGHNT, CDR2 YYREEE (reference sequence). The CDR3 contains 14 residues. Trimming stripped 1 base from V and 5 bases from J, with 10 bases between.